One and the same sample provided the 3 T cell receptor beta chains below, sequenced in a study of blood T cell repertoires in COVID-19 (TCRdb year 2020). The library was produced with the immunoSEQ multiplex PCR assay. What TCRdb holds here is the immuneACCESS table cut down to in-frame rearrangements. Part of the clones is not present; checked against another copy, under half of the missing clones reflect an unresolved V gene, and the others are unexplained. The sample has 490,000 or so clones on record, roughly nine tenths of them singletons. The ten largest clonotypes hold 8% to 9.5% of the sample. Sequenced sample: PBMCs or T cells enriched from blood (not recorded which). Receptors originate from an older woman who had recovered from COVID-19.

V gene TRBV5-4 combines with J gene TRBJ2-3, with 7 bases identical to TRBD1. V shed 4 bases and J 1 base; nucleotides not matched to a gene: 6. Germline V CDR1 and CDR2: SGHNT, YYREEE (reference sequence). The CDR3 runs 15 residues. The CDR3 nucleotides are TGTGCCAGCAGCCCCGACAGGGCCGGCACAGATACGCAGTATTTT. It yields the protein CASSPDRAGTDTQYF.

The chain uses TRBV12-2 and TRBJ2-2; TRBD2, the table's D call, lacks a check against the DNA. TRBV12-2 is a documented pseudogene. The CDR3 is 18 residues long. The DNA of the CDR3 is TGTGCAAGTCGCTTAGTAGGGCTAGCGGGGGCCTCCACCGGGGAGCTGTTTTTT. Encoded protein: CASRLVGLAGASTGELFF.

The V and J genes are TRBV7-8 and TRBJ2-2, with a weak D call TRBD1 (6 bases). The germline V gene has CDR1 SGHVS and CDR2 FQNEAQ. The length of the CDR3 is 13 residues. Trimming shortened V by 5 bases and J by 6 bases, and 10 bases separated the two germline ends. The CDR3: CASSTRTAGELFF. In DNA form, the CDR3 reads TGTGCCAGCAGCACCCGGACAGCCGGGGAGCTGTTTTTT. Full variable domain (rest looked up from reference TRBV7-8 and TRBJ2-2): GAGVSQSPRYKVAKRGQDVALRCDPISGHVSLFWYQQALGQGPEFLTYFQNEAQLDKSGLPSDRFFAERPEGSVSTLKIQRTQQEDSAVYLCASSTRTAGELFFGEGSRLTVL.